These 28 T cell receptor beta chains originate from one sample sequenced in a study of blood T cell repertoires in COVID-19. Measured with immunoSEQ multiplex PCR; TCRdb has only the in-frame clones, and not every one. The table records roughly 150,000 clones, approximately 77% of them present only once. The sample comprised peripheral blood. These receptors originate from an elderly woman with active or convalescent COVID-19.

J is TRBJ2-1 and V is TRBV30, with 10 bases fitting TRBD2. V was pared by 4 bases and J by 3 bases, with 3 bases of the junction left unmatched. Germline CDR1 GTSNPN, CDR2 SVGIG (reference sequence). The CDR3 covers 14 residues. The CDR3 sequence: CAWTRTSGYNEQFF. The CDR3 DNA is TGTGCCTGGACGAGGACTAGCGGCTACAATGAGCAGTTCTTC.

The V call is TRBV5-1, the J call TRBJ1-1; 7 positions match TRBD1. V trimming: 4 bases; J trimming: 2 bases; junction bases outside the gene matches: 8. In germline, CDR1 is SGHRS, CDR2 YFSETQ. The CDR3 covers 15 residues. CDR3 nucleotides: TGCGCCAGCAGCCGATCGACAGGGTTAAACACTGAAGCTTTCTTT. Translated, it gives CASSRSTGLNTEAFF.

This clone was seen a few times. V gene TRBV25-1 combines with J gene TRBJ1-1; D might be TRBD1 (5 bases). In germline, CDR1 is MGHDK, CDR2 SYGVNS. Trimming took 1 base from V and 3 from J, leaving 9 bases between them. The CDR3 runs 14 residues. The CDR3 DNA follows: TGTGCCAGCAGTGAATGGTCAGGGCACACTGAAGCTTTCTTT. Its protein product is CASSEWSGHTEAFF. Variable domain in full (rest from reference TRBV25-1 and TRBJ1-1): EADIYQTPRYLVIGTGKKITLECSQTMGHDKMYWYQQDPGMELHLIHYSYGVNSTEKGDLSSESTVSRIRTEHFPLTLESARPSHTSQYLCASSEWSGHTEAFFGQGTRLTVV.

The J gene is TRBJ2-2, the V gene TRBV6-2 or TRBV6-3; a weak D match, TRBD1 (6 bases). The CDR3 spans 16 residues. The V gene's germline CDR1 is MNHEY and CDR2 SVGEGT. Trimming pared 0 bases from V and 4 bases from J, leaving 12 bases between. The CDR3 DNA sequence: TGTGCCAGCAGTTACTCGGGTCCCAGGGGCACCGGGGAGCTGTTTTTT. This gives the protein CASSYSGPRGTGELFF.

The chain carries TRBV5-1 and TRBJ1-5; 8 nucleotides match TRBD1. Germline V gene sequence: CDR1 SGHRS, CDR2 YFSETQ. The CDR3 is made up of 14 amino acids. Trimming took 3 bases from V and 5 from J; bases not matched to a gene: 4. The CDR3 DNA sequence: TGCGCCAGCAGCTGGACAGGGCCGGATCAGCCCCAGCATTTT. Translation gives CASSWTGPDQPQHF.

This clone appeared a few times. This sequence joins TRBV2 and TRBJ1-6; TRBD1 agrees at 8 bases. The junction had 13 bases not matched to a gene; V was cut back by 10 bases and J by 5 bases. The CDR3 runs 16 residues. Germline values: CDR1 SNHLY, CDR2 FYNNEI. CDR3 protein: CATTSPQGGNNSPLHF. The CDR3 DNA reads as TGTGCCACCACAAGCCCACAGGGGGGAAATAATTCACCCCTCCACTTT.

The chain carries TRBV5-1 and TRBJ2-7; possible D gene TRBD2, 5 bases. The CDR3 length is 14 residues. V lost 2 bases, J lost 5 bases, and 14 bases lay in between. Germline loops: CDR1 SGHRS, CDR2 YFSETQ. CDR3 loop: CASSFATRGDEQYF. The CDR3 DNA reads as TGCGCCAGCAGCTTCGCCACACGGGGTGACGAGCAGTACTTC.

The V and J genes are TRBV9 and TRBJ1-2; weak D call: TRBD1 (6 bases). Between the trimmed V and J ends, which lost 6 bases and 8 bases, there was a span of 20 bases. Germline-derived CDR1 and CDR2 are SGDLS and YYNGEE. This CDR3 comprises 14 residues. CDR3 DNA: TGTGCCAGCAACGGGGACAACAAAAAAAGAGGCTACACCTTC. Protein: CASNGDNKKRGYTF.

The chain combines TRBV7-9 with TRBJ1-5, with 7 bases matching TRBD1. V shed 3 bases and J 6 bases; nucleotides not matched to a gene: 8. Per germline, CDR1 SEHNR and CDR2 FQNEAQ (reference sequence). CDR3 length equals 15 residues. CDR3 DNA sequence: TGTGCCAGCAGCTTGAGTGGACAGGAGAGTCAGCCCCAGCATTTT. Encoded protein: CASSLSGQESQPQHF.

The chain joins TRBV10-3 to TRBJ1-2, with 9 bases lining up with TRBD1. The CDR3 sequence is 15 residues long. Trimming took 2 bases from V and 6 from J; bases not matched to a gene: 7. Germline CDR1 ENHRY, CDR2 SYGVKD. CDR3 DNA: TGTGCCATCAGTGAGGCCAGGACAGGGGCAGATGGCTACACCTTC. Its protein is CAISEARTGADGYTF.

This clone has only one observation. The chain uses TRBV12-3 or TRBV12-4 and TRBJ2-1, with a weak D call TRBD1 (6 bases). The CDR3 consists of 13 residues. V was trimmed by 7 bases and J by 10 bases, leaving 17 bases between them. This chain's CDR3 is CASTEGVSGEQFF. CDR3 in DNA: TGTGCCAGCACCGAGGGGGTGTCTGGCGAGCAGTTCTTC.

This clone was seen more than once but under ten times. The CDR3 protein is CASSLTAATEAFF. In DNA, the CDR3 is TGTGCCAGCAGTTTAACGGCGGCGACTGAAGCTTTCTTT. V usage is TRBV12-3 or TRBV12-4 and J usage is TRBJ1-1; D uncertain. The ends were cut back, 2 bases at V and 5 bases at J, with 9 bases in the middle. CDR3 length equals 13 residues.

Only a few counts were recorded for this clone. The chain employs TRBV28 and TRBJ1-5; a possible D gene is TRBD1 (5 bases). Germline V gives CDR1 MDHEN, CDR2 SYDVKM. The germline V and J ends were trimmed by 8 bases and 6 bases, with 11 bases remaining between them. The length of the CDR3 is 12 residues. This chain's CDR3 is CASLVGGQPQHF. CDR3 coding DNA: TGTGCCAGCCTTGTGGGGGGTCAGCCCCAGCATTTT.

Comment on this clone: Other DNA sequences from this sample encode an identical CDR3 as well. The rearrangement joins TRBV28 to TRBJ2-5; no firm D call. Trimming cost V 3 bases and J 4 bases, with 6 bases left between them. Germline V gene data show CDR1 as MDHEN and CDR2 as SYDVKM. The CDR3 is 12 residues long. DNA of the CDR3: TGTGCCAGCAGTTTCGTTCGAGAGACCCAGTACTTC. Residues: CASSFVRETQYF.

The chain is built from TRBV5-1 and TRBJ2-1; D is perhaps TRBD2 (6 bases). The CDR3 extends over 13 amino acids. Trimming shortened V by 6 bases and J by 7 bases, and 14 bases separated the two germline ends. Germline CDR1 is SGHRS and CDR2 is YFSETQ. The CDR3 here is CASNQPGANEQFF. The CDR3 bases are TGCGCCAGCAACCAACCGGGAGCGAATGAGCAGTTCTTC.

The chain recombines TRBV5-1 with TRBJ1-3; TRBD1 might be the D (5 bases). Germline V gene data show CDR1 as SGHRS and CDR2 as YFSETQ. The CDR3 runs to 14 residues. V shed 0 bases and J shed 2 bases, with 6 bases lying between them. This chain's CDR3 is CASSLGQPGNTIYF. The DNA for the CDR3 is TGCGCCAGCAGCTTGGGACAGCCTGGAAACACCATATATTTT.

CDR3 in DNA: TGTGCCAGCGCTGAGTATGATAAGGGGGTATCTGAAGCTTTCTTT. This codes for CASAEYDKGVSEAFF. This chain links TRBV28 with TRBJ1-1; tentatively, D is TRBD1 (6 bases). CDR3 length: 15 amino acids. Germline V gene data show CDR1 as MDHEN and CDR2 as SYDVKM. Between the trimmed V and J ends, which lost 8 bases and 6 bases, there was a span of 22 bases.

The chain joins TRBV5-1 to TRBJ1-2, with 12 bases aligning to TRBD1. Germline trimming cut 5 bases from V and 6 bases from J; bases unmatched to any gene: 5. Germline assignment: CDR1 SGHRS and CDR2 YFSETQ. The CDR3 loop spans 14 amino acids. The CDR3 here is CASSRDRGPDGYTF. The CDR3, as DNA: TGCGCCAGCAGTCGGGACAGGGGGCCCGATGGCTACACCTTC. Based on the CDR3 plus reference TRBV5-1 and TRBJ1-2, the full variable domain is KAGVTQTPRYLIKTRGQQVTLSCSPISGHRSVSWYQQTPGQGLQFLFEYFSETQRNKGNFPGRFSGRQFSNSRSEMNVSTLELGDSALYLCASSRDRGPDGYTFGSGTRLTVV.

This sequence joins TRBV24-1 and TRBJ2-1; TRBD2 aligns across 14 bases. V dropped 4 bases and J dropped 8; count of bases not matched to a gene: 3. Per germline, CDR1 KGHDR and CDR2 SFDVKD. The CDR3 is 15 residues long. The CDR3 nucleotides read TGTGCCACCAGTGAAGGGACTAGCGGGAGAGATGAGCAGTTCTTC. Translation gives CATSEGTSGRDEQFF.

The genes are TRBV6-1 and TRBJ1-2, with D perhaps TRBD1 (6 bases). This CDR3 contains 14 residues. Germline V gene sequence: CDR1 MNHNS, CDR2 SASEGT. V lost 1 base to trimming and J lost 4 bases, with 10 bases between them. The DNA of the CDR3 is TGTGCCAGCAGTGAAGACAGGGCCCGCTATGGCTACACCTTC. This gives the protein CASSEDRARYGYTF.

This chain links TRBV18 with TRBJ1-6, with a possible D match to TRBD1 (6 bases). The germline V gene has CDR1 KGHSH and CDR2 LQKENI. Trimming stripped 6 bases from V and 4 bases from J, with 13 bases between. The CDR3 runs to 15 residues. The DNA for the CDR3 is TGTGCCAGCTCGCCTAACAGGGATTATAATTCACCCCTCCACTTT. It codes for CASSPNRDYNSPLHF.

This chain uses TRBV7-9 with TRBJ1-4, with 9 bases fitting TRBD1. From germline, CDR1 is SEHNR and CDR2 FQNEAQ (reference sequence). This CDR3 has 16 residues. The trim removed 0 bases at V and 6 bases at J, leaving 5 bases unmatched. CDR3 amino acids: CASSLAGQGIDEKLFF. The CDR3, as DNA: TGTGCCAGCAGCTTAGCCGGACAGGGGATTGATGAAAAACTGTTTTTT.

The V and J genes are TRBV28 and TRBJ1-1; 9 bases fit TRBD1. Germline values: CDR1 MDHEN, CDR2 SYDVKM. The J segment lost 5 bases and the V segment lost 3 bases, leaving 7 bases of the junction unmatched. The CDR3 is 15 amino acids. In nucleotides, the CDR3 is TGTGCCAGCAGTTTGATCGGACAGGGGCGAACTGAAGCTTTCTTT. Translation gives CASSLIGQGRTEAFF.

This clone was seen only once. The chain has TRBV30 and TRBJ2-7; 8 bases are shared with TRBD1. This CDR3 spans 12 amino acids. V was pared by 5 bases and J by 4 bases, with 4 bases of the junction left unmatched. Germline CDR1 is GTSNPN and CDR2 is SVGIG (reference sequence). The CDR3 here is CAWGQGLYEQYF. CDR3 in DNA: TGTGCCTGGGGACAGGGTCTGTACGAGCAGTACTTC. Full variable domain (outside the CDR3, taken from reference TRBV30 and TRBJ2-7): SQTIHQWPATLVQPVGSPLSLECTVEGTSNPNLYWYRQAAGRGLQLLFYSVGIGQISSEVPQNLSASRPQDRQFILSSKKLLLSDSGFYLCAWGQGLYEQYFGPGTRLTVT.

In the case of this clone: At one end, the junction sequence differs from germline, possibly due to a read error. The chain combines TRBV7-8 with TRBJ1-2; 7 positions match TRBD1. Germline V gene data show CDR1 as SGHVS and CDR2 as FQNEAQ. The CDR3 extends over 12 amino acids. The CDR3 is CASSPGQNPVLF. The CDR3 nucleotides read TGTGCCAGCAGCCCGGGACAGAACCCTGTTTTGTTC.

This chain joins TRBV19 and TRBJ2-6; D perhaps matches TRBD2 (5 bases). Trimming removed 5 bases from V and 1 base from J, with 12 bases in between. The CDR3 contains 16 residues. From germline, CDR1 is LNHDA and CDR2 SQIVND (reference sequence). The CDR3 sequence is CASSALDLSGANVLTF. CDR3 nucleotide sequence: TGTGCCAGTAGTGCCCTGGACTTGTCTGGGGCCAACGTCCTGACTTTC.

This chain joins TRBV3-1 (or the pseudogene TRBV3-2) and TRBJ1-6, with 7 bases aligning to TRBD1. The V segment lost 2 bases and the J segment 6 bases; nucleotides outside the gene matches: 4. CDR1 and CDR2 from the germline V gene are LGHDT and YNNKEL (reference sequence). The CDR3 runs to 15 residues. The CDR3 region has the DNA TGTGCCAGCAGCCAAAGGGGACAGTTTAATTCACCCCTCCACTTT. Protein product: CASSQRGQFNSPLHF.

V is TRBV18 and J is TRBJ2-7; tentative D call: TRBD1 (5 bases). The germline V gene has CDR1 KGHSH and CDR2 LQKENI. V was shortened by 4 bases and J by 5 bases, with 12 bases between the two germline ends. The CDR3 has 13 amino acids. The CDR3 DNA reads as TGTGCCAGCTCACAGGGGTTGTTCGACGAGCAGTACTTC. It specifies CASSQGLFDEQYF. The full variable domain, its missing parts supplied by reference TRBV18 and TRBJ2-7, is NAGVMQNPRHLVRRRGQEARLRCSPMKGHSHVYWYRQLPEEGLKFMVYLQKENIIDESGMPKERFSAEFPKEGPSILRIQQVVRGDSAAYFCASSQGLFDEQYFGPGTRLTVT.